The rows below give T cell receptor beta chains drawn from one sample of a study of T-cell memory formation after mild COVID-19. TCRdb ran MiXCR on the 5' RACE reads and lists one entry per CDR3 protein. The table shows about 250,000 distinct CDR3 sequences, with over 15% occurring only once. Sample: PBMCs or a T cell subset sorted from them (not recorded which). These receptors were taken from an adult woman who had mild COVID-19 (a few samples of this study predate the infection). Cell type and time point are not known. Each CDR3 is given with its conserved first and last residue.

V gene | CDR3 length | CDR3 protein
TRBV5-1 | 15 | CASSWTSGGAHEQYF
TRBV5-1 | 15 | CASSPSTGYYNEQFF
TRBV4-2 | 16 | CASSQDGTSFYNEQFF
TRBV2 | 15 | CASGPGGALQETQYF
TRBV2 | 15 | CASSELNRQNSPLHF
TRBV10-3 | 16 | CAISESKRGNSYEQYF
TRBV6-5 | 14 | CASSSWQGATRYTF
TRBV15 | 15 | CATSSRSSSYNEQFF
TRBV12-3/TRBV12-4 | 17 | CASSLARALPGGYEQYF
TRBV30 | 14 | CAWSVQGSGSPLHF
TRBV2 | 13 | CASRTGLDEKLFF
TRBV9 | 15 | CASSPSPGTRGEQYF
TRBV5-5 | 15 | CASSPIGGGKNIQYF
TRBV12-3/TRBV12-4 | 12 | CASSLVSGELFF
TRBV29-1 | 16 | CSVEESGTGEADTQYF
TRBV15 | 15 | CATSSILTVNQPQHF
TRBV12-3/TRBV12-4 | 14 | CASGLWGRETEAFF
TRBV3-1 | 15 | CASSQGPLQGNEQFF
TRBV10-3 | 13 | CAISESAVETQYF
TRBV7-3 | 16 | CASSPLSGGYYNEQFF
TRBV5-5 | 14 | CASSPSGGWNEQFF
TRBV27 | 14 | CASSFDRLYNEQFF
TRBV3-1 | 14 | CASSQSLINYGYTF
TRBV18 | 13 | CASSPGENYGYTF
TRBV7-2 | 15 | CASSGRRQRNTEAFF
TRBV18 | 14 | CASSPQGDRYGYTF
TRBV5-1 | 16 | CASSHSTASPNYGYTF
TRBV30 | 16 | CAWSFRSGQGNSPLHF
TRBV9 | 12 | CASSDLKGSQYF
TRBV12-3/TRBV12-4 | 14 | CASRPGQLNTEAFF
TRBV9 | 16 | CASSVPAGANTGELFF
TRBV4-1 | 15 | CASSPGVGAYNEQFF
TRBV6-5 | 14 | CASRLTGDSYEQYF
TRBV4-1 | 18 | CASSQGPQGSVSGNTIYF
TRBV5-1 | 16 | CASSSGRAGTWNEQFF
TRBV20-1 | 17 | CSASQIPGLATNEKLFF
TRBV7-2 | 15 | CASSIRRSSGNTIYF
TRBV10-3 | 15 | CAISEPTGLGNGYTF
TRBV12-3/TRBV12-4 | 13 | CASSRDQGETQYF